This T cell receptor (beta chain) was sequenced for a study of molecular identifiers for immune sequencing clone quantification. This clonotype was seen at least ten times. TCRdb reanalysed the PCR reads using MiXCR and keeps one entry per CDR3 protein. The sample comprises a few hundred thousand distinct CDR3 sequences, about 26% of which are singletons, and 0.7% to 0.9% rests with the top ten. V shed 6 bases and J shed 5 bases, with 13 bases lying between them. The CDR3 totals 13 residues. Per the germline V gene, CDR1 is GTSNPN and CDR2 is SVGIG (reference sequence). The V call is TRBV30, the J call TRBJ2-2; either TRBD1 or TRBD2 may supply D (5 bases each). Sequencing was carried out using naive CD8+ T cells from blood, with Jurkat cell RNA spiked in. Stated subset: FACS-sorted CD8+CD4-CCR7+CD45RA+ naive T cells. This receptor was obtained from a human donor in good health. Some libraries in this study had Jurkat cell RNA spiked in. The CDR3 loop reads CACRGLETGELFF. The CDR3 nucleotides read TGTGCCTGCCGGGGCCTCGAGACCGGGGAGCTGTTTTTT.